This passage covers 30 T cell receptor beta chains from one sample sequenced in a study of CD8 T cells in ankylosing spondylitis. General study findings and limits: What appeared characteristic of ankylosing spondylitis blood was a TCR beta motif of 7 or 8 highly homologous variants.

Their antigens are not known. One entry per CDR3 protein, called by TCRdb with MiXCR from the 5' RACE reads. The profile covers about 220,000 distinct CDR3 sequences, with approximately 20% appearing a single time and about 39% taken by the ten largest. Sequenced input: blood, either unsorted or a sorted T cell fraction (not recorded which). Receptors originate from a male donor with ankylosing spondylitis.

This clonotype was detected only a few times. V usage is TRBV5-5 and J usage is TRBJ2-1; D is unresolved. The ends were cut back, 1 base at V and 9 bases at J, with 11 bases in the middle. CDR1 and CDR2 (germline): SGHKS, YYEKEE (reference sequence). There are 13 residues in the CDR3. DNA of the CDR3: TGTGCCAGCAGCTTGCCACTGGTGGGTGAGCAGTTCTTC. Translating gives CASSLPLVGEQFF.

CDR3 DNA sequence: TGCAGTGCCCCCGACAGGGGTGAAGCTTTCTTT. This translates into CSAPDRGEAFF. V gene TRBV20-1 combines with J gene TRBJ1-1; 8 bases fit TRBD1. CDR3 size: 11 residues. V gave up 6 bases and J gave up 7 bases; unmatched junction bases: 4. CDR1 is DFQATT and CDR2 is SNEGSKA in the germline V gene (reference sequence).

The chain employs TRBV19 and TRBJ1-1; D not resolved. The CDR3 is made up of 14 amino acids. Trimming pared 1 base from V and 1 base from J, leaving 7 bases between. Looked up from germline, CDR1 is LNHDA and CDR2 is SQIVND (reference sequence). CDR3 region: CASSIVPANTEAFF. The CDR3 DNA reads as TGTGCCAGTAGTATAGTACCAGCGAACACTGAAGCTTTCTTT.

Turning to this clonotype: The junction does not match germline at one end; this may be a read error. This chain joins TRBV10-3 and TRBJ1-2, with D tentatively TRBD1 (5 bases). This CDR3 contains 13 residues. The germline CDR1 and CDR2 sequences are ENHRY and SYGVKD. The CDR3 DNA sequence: TGTGCCATCAGGCCTCCAGACAGTAACGGCTACACCTTT. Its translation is CAIRPPDSNGYTF.

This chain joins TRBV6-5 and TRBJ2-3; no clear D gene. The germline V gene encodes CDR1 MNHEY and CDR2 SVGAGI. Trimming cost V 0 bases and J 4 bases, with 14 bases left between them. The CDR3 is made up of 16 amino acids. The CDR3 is CASSYSGLKLPDTQYF. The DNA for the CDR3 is TGTGCCAGCAGTTACTCAGGGCTGAAACTCCCAGATACGCAGTATTTT.

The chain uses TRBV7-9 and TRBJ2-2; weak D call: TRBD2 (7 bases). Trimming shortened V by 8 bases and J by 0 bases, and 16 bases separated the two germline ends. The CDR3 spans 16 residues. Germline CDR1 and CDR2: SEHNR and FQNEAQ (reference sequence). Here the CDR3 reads CASLGGHLANTGELFF. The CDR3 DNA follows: TGTGCCAGCCTGGGGGGGCACCTAGCGAACACCGGGGAGCTGTTTTTT.

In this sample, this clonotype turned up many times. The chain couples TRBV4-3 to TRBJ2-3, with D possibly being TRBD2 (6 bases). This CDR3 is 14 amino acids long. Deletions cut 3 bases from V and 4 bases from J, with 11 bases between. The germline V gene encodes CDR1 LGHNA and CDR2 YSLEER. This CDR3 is CASSQDSGADTQYF. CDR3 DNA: TGCGCCAGCAGCCAGGATAGCGGTGCAGATACGCAGTATTTT.

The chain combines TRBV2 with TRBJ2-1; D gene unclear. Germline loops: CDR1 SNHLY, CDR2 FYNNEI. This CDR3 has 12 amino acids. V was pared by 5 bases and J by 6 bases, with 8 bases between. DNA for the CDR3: TGTGCCAGCAGTAAAGATGTCAATGAGCAGTTCTTC. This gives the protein CASSKDVNEQFF.

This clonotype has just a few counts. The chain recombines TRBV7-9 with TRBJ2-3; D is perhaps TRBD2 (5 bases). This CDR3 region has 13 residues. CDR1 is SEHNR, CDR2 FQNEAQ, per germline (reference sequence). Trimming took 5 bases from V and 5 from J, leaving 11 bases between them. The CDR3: CASSRAGEDTQYF. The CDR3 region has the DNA TGTGCCAGCAGCAGGGCCGGGGAAGATACGCAGTATTTT.

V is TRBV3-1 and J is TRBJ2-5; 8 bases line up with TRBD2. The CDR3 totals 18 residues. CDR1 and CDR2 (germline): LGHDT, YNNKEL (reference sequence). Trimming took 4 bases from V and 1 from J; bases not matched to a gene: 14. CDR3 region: CASSRTSGGGNPQETQYF. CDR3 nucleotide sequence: TGTGCCAGCAGCCGAACTAGCGGAGGAGGCAACCCCCAAGAGACCCAGTACTTC.

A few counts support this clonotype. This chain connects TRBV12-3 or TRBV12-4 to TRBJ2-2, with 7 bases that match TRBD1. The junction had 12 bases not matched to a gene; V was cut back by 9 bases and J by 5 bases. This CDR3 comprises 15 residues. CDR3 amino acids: CASTPTGFMTGELFF. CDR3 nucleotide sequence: TGTGCCAGTACCCCGACAGGGTTCATGACCGGGGAGCTGTTTTTT.

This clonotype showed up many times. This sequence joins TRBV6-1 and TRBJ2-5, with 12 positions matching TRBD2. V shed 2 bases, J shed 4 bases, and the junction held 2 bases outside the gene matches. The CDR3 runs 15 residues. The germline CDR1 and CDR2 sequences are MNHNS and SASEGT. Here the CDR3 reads CASSELAGGPETQYF. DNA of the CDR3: TGTGCCAGCAGTGAACTAGCGGGGGGGCCAGAGACCCAGTACTTC.

The CDR3 loop is CSASKGVRAQETQYF. CDR3 nucleotide sequence: TGCAGTGCTAGCAAGGGGGTGCGGGCTCAAGAGACCCAGTACTTC. V is TRBV20-1 and J is TRBJ2-5, with D maybe TRBD1 (6 bases). Trimming pared 3 bases from V and 2 bases from J, leaving 16 bases between. Germline CDR1 reads DFQATT; CDR2 reads SNEGSKA (reference sequence). The CDR3 runs to 15 residues.

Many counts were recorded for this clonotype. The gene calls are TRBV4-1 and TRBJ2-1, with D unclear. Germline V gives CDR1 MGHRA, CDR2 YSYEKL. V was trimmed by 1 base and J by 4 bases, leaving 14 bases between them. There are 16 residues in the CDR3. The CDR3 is CASSQGSSVQYNEQFF. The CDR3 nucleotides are TGCGCCAGCAGCCAAGGGTCCTCCGTCCAATACAATGAGCAGTTCTTC.

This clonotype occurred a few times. As DNA, the CDR3 is TGTGCCAGCAGCCTCCCGGGACAGGGCTACGAGCAGTACTTC. This sequence encodes CASSLPGQGYEQYF. This chain links TRBV3-1 with TRBJ2-7; 9 bases agree with TRBD1. V shed 4 bases and J 3 bases; nucleotides not matched to a gene: 4. Per the germline V gene, CDR1 is LGHDT and CDR2 is YNNKEL (reference sequence). The CDR3 totals 14 residues.

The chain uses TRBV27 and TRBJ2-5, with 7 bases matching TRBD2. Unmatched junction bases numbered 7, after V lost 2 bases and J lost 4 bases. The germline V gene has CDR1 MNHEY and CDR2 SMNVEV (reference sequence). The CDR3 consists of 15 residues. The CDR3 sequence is CASSLRGSGRETQYF. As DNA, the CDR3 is TGTGCCAGCAGTTTACGCGGGAGTGGGAGAGAGACCCAGTACTTC.

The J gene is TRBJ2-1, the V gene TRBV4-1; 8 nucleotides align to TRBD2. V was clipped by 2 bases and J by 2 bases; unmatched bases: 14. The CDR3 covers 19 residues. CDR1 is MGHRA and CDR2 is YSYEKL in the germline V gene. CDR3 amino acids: CASSQRPPGGGGAYNEQFF. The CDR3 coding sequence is TGCGCCAGCAGCCAACGACCTCCGGGGGGGGGAGGGGCCTACAATGAGCAGTTCTTC.

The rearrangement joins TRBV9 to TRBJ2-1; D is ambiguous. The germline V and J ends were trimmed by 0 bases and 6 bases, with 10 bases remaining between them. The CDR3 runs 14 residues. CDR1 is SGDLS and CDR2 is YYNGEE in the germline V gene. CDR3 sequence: CASSVAVLANEQFF. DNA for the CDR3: TGTGCCAGCAGCGTAGCTGTACTCGCCAATGAGCAGTTCTTC.

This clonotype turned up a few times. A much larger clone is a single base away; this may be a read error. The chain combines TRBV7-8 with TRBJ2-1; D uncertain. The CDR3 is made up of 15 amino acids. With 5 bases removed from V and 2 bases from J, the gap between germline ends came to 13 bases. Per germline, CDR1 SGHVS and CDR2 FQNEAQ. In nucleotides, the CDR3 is TGTGCCAGCAGCCCGCCTGTTGGTCCCTACAATGAGCAGTTCTTC. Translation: CASSPPVGPYNEQFF.

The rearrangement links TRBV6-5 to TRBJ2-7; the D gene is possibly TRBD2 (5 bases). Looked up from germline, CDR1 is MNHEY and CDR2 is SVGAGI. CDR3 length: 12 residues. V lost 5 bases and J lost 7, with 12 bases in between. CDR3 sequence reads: CASSPRRGEQYF. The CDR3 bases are TGTGCCAGCAGTCCCCGACGGGGTGAGCAGTACTTC.

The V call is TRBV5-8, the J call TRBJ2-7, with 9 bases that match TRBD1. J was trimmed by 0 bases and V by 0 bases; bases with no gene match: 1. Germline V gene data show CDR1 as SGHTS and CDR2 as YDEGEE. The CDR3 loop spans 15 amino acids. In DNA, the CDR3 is TGTGCCAGCAGCTTGGAACAGGGGGCCTCCTACGAGCAGTACTTC. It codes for CASSLEQGASYEQYF.

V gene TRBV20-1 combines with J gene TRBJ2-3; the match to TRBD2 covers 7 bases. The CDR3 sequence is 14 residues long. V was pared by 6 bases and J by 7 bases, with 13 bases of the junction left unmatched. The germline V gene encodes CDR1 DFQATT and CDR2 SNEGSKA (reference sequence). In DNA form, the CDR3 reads TGCAGTGCCGGAAGCGGGGACTACACTTATACGCAGTATTTT. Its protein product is CSAGSGDYTYTQYF.

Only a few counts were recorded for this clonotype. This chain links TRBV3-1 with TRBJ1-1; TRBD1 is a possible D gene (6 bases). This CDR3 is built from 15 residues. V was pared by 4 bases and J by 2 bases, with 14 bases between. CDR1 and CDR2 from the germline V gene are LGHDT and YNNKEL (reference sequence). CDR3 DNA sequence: TGTGCCAGCAGCCCGCCAGACAGGCCTAACACTGAAGCTTTCTTT. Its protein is CASSPPDRPNTEAFF.

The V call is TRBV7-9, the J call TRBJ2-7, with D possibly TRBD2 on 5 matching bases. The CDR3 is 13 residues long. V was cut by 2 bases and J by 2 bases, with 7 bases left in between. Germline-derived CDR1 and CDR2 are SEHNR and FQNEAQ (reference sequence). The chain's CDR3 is CASSLYGAYEQYF. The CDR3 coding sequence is TGTGCCAGCAGCTTATACGGGGCCTACGAGCAGTACTTC.

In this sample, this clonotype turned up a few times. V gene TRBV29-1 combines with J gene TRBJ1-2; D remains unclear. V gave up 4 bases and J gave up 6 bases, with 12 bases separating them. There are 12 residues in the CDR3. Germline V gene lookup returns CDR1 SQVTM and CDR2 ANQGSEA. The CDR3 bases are TGCAGCGTTGCCTCAGAGGGAGATGGCTACACCTTC. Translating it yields CSVASEGDGYTF. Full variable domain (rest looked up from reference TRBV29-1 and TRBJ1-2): SAVISQKPSRDICQRGTSLTIQCQVDSQVTMMFWYRQQPGQSLTLIATANQGSEATYESGFVIDKFPISRPNLTFSTLTVSNMSPEDSSIYLCSVASEGDGYTFGSGTRLTVV.

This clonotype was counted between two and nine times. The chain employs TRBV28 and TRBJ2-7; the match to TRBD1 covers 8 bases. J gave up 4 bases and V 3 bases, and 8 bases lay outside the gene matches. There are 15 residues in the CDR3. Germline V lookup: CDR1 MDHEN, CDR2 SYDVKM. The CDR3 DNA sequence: TGTGCCAGCAGTTTCCCCCGACAGGGGAGGTACGAGCAGTACTTC. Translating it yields CASSFPRQGRYEQYF.

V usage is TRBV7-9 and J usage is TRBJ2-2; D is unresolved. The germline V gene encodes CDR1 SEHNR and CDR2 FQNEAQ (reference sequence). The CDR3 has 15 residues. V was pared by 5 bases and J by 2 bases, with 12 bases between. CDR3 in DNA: TGTGCCAGCAGCGCCTGGAGTAGCAACACCGGGGAGCTGTTTTTT. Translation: CASSAWSSNTGELFF.

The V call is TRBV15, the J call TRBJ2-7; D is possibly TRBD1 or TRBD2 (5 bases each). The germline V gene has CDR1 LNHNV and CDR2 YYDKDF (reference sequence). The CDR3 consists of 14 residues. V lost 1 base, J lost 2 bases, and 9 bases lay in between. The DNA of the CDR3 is TGTGCCACCAGCAGAGGGGACGGAACCTACGAGCAGTACTTC. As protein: CATSRGDGTYEQYF.

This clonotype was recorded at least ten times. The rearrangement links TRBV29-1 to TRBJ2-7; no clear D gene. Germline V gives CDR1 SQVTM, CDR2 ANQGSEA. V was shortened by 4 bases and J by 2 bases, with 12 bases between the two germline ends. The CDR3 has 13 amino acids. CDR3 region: CSVVPGEAYEQYF. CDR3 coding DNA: TGCAGCGTTGTCCCCGGTGAGGCCTACGAGCAGTACTTC.

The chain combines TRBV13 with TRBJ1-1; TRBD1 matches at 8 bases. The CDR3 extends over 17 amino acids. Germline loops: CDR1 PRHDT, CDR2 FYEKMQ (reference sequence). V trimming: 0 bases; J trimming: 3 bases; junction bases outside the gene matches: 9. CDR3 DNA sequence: TGTGCCAGCAGCTTAGGCATCCCAGCAGGGGGCTACACTGAAGCTTTCTTT. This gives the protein CASSLGIPAGGYTEAFF.